The TCR beta chain described here comes from a study of shared clonotypes between healthy human individuals. Across the whole study: Per donor, CD8 memory used one plate, CD8 naive used two, CD4 memory used three and CD4 naive used three. Findings and caveats of the study: Shared clonotypes across all four donors exceeded non-shared ones in generation probability.

TCRdb keeps only in-frame clones here, not all; method: immunoSEQ multiplex PCR. Here the sample spans some 2 million clones, approximately 94% being singletons. Terminally differentiated effector memory CD45RA+ cells were left out of the naive CD8 fraction, which was CD45RO-negative and positively selected for CCR7. In regard to this clone: Its antigen is not identified.

Material: naive CD8+ T cells sorted from blood. The source of this sequence is a man aged 18 to 29 in good health.

This CDR3 reads CASSNGQTQETQYF. The DNA of the CDR3 is TGTGCCAGCAGCAACGGGCAAACCCAAGAGACCCAGTACTTC. The chain recombines TRBV6-5 with TRBJ2-5; D ambiguous. The V end was cut by 6 bases, the J end by 1 base, with 12 bases between. This CDR3 region has 14 residues. Germline assignment: CDR1 MNHEY and CDR2 SVGAGI.